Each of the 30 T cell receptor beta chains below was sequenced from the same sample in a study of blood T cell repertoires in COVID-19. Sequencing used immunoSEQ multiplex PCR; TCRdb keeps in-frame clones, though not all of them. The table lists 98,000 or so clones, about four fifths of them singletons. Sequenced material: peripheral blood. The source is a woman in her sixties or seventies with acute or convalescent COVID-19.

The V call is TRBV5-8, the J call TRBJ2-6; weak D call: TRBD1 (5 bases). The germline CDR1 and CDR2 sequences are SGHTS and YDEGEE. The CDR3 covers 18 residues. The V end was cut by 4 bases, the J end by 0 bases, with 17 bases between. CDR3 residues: CASSLYRTPLSGANVLTF. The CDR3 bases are TGTGCCAGCAGCCTATACAGGACCCCTCTCTCTGGGGCCAACGTCCTGACTTTC. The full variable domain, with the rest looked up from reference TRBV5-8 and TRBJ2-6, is EAGVTQSPTHLIKTRGQQATLRCSPISGHTSVYWYQQALGLGLQFLLWYDEGEERNRGNFPPRFSGRQFPNYSSELNVNALELEDSALYLCASSLYRTPLSGANVLTFGAGSRLTVL.

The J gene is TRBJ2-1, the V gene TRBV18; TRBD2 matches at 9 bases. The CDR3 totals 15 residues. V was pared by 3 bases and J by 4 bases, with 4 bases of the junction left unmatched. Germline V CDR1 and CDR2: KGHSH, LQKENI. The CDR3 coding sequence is TGTGCCAGCTCACCTCGGACTAGCGTATACAATGAGCAGTTCTTC. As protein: CASSPRTSVYNEQFF. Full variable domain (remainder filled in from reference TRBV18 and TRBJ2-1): NAGVMQNPRHLVRRRGQEARLRCSPMKGHSHVYWYRQLPEEGLKFMVYLQKENIIDESGMPKERFSAEFPKEGPSILRIQQVVRGDSAAYFCASSPRTSVYNEQFFGPGTRLTVL.

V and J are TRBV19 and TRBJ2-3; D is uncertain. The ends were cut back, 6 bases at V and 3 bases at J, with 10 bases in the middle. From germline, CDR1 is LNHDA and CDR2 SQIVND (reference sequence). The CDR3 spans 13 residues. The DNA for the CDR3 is TGTGCCAGTAGCCTCCTGGCAACAGATACGCAGTATTTT. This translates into CASSLLATDTQYF.

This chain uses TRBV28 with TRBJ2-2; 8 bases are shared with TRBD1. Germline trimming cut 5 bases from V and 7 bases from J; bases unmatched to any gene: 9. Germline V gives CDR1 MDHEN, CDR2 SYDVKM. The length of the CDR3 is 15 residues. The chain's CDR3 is CASSPARGRYGELFF. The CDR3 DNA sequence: TGTGCCAGCAGTCCAGCCAGGGGGCGCTACGGGGAGCTGTTTTTT.

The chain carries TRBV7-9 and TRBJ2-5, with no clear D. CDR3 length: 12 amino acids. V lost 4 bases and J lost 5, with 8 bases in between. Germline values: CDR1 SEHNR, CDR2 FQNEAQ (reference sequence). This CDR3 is CASSSPSETQYF. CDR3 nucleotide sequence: TGTGCCAGCAGCTCCCCGTCGGAGACCCAGTACTTC.

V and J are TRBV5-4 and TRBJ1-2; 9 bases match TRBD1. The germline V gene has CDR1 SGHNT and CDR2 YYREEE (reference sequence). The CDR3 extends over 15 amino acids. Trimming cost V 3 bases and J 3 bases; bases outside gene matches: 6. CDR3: CASSWGGQGDYGYTF. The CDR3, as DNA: TGTGCCAGCAGCTGGGGGGGACAGGGTGACTATGGCTACACCTTC.

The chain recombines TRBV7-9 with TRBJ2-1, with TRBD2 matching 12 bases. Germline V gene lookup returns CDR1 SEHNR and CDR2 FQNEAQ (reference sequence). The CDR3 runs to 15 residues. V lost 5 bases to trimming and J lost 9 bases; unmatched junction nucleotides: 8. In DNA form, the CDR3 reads TGTGCCAGCAGCCTCCGGACTAGCGGGATAGGTGAGCAGTTCTTC. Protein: CASSLRTSGIGEQFF.

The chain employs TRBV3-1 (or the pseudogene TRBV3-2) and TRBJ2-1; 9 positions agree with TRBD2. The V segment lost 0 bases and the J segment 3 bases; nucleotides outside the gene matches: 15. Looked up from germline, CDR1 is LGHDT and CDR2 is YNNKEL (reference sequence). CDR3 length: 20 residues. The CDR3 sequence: CASSQEGSTSGLHIYNEQFF. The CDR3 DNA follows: TGTGCCAGCAGCCAAGAGGGAAGTACTAGCGGGCTACATATCTACAATGAGCAGTTCTTC.

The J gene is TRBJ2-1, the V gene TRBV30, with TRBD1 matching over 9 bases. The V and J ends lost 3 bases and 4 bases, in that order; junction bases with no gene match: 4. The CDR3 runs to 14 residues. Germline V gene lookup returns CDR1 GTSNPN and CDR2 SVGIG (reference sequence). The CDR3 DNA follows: TGTGCCTGGAGCTGGGGACAGGGTTACAATGAGCAGTTCTTC. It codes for CAWSWGQGYNEQFF.

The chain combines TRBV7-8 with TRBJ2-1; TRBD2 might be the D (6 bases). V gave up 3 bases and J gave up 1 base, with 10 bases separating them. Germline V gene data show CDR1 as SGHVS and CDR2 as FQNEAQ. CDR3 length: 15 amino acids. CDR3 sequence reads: CASSLFGTSYNEQFF. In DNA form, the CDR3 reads TGTGCCAGCAGCTTGTTCGGGACTTCCTACAATGAGCAGTTCTTC.

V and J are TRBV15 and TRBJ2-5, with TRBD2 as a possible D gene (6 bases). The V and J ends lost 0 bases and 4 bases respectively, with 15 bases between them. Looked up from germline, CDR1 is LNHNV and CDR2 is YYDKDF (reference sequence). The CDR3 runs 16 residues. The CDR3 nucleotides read TGTGCCACCAGCAGAGAGAAGACTAGGCGAGGAGAGACCCAGTACTTC. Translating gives CATSREKTRRGETQYF.

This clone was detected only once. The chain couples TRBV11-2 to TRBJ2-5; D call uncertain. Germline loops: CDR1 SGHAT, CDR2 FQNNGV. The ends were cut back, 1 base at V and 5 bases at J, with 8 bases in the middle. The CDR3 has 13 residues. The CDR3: CASSLVSSETQYF. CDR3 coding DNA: TGTGCCAGCAGCTTAGTTAGTTCGGAGACCCAGTACTTC.

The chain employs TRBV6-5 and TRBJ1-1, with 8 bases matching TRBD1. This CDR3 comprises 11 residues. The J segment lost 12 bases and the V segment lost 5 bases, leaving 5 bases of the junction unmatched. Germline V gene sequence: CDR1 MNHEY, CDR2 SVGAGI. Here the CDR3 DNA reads TGTGCCAGCAGTAGGGACAGGCGATCTTTCTTT. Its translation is CASSRDRRSFF.

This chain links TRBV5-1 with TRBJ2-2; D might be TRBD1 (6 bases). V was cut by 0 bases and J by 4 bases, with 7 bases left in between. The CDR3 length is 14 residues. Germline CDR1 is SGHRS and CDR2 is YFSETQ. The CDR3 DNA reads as TGCGCCAGCAGCTTGGACAGGGTCACCGGGGAGCTGTTTTTT. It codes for CASSLDRVTGELFF.

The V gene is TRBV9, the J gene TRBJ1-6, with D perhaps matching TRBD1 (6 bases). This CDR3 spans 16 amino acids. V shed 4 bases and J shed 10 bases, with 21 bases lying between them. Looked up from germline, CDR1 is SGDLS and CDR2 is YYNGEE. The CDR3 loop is CASSPDRGAQISPLHF. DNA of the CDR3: TGTGCCAGCAGCCCCGATCGGGGGGCCCAAATCTCACCCCTCCACTTT.

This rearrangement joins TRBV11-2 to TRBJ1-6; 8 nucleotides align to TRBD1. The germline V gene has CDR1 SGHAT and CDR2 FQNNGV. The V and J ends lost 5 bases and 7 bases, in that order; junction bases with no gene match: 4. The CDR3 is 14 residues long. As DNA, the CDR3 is TGTGCCAGCAGCCCGGGACAGGTCAATTCACCCCTCCACTTT. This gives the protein CASSPGQVNSPLHF.

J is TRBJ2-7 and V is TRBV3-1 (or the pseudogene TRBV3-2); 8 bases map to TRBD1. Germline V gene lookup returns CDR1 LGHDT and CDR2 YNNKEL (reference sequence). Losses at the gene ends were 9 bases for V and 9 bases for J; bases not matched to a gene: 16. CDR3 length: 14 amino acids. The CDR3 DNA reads TGTGCCAGTCAAAAAGCGTCAGGGGGCGATTCGCAGTACTTC. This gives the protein CASQKASGGDSQYF.

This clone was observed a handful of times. CDR3 DNA: TGTGCCAGTAGGAACCTTGGGACAGGGAACACTGAAGCTTTCTTT. Residues: CASRNLGTGNTEAFF. The chain carries TRBV19 and TRBJ1-1; 8 nucleotides align to TRBD1. Trimming at V came to 6 bases and at J to 1 base, leaving 7 bases not matched to a gene. The CDR3 covers 15 residues. Germline lookup yields CDR1 LNHDA and CDR2 SQIVND (reference sequence).

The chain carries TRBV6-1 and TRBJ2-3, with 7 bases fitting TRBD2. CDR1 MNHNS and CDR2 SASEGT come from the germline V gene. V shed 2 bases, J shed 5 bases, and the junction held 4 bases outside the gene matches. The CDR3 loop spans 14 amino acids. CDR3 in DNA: TGTGCCAGCAGTGAAAGGGCTAGCGGAGATACGCAGTATTTT. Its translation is CASSERASGDTQYF.

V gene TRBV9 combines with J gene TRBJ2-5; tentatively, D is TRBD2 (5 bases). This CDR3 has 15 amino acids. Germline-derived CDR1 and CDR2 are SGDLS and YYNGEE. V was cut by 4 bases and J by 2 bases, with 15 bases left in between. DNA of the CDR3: TGTGCCAGCAGCACTGGGCTGACGGGGCAAGAGACCCAGTACTTC. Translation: CASSTGLTGQETQYF.

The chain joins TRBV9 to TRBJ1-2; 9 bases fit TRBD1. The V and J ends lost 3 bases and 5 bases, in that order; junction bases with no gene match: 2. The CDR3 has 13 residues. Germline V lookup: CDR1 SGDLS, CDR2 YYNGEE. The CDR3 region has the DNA TGTGCCAGCAGCGAGGGACAGGGTTATGGCTACACCTTC. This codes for CASSEGQGYGYTF.

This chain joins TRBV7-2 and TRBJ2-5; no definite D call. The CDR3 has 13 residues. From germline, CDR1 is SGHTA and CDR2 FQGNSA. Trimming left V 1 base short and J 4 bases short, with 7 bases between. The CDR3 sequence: CASSLGIVETQYF. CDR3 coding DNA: TGTGCCAGCAGCTTAGGTATCGTAGAGACCCAGTACTTC.

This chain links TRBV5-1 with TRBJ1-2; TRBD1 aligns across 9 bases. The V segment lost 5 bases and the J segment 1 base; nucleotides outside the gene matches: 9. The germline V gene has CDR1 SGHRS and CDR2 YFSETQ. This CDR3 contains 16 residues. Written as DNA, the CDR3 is TGCGCCAGCAGTTACAGGGGGCTTGGAGATAACTATGGCTACACCTTC. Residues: CASSYRGLGDNYGYTF.

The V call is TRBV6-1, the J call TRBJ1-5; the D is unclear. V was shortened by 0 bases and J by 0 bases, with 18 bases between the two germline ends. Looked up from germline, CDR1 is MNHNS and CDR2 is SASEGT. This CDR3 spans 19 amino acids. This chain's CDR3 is CASSEAFLGSRDSNQPQHF. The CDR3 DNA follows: TGTGCCAGCAGTGAAGCGTTCCTAGGCAGTCGCGATAGCAATCAGCCCCAGCATTTT.

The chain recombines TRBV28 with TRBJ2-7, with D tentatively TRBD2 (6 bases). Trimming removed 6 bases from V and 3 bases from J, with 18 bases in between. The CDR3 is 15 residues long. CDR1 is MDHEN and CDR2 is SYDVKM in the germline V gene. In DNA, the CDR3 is TGTGCCAGCAGACCTCAGCGGGCAGGAGACTACGAGCAGTACTTC. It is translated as CASRPQRAGDYEQYF.

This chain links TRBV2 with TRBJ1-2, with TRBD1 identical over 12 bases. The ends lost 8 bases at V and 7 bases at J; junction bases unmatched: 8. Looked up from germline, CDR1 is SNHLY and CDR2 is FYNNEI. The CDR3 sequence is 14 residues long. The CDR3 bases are TGTGCCAGCGTGGGGGACAGGGGGCATGGTGGCTACACCTTC. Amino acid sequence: CASVGDRGHGGYTF.

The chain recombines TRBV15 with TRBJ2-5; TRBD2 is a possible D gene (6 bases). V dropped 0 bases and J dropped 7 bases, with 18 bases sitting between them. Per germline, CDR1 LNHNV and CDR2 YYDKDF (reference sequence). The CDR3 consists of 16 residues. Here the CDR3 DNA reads TGTGCCACCAGCAGAGATCCCCTAGAGCGGGTAGGGACCCAGTACTTC. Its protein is CATSRDPLERVGTQYF.

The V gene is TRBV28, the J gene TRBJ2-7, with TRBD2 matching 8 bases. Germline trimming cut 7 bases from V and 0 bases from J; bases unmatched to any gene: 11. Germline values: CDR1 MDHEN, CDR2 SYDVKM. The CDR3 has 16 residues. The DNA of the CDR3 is TGTGCCAGCACCCCTTTTAGGAGCGGGAGCTCCTACGAGCAGTACTTC. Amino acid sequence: CASTPFRSGSSYEQYF.

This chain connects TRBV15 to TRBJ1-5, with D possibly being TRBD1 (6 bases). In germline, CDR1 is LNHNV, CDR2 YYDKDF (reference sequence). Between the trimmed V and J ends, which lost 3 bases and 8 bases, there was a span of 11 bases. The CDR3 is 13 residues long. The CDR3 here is CATSRDSGEPQHF. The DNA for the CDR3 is TGTGCCACCAGCAGGGACAGTGGGGAGCCCCAGCATTTT. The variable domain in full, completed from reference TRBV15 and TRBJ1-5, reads DAMVIQNPRYQVTQFGKPVTLSCSQTLNHNVMYWYQQKSSQAPKLLFHYYDKDFNNEADTPDNFQSRRPNTSFCFLDIRSPGLGDTAMYLCATSRDSGEPQHFGDGTRLSIL.

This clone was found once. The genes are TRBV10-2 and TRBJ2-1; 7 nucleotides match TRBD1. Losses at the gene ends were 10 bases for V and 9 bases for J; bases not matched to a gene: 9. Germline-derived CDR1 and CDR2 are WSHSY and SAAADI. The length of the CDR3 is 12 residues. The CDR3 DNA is TGCGCCACCAGCCACCCAGGGGGTGAGCAGTTCTTC. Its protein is CATSHPGGEQFF.